The clone carrying this T cell receptor beta chain came up a few times. Its antigen is as yet unknown. This record comes from a study of blood T cells in healthy people across ages. Study findings and constraints: PBMCs were not sorted, which prevented a conclusive comparison of naive versus antigen-experienced cells.

Alongside a J-beta primer mix, a sample-barcoded 5' primer served in a second PCR lasting 7 to 11 cycles. TCRdb re-analysed the 5' RACE reads in MiXCR, keeping a single row per CDR3 protein. This sample carries about 1.4 million distinct CDR3 sequences, around 55% of them seen once, and the ten largest clones take 6.5% to 8.5%. Germline-derived CDR1 and CDR2 are SGHRS and YFSETQ. The V and J ends lost 3 bases and 5 bases, in that order; junction bases with no gene match: 10. CDR3 length: 16 amino acids. This clonotype was sampled from a man younger than 30 in good health. The chain joins TRBV5-1 to TRBJ2-2; the match to TRBD2 covers 7 bases. Material: blood. This CDR3 reads CASSSYSGHRTGELFF. The CDR3, as DNA: TGCGCCAGCAGCTCATATAGCGGGCACCGAACCGGGGAGCTGTTTTTT.